The rows below give T cell receptor beta chains drawn from one sample of a study of blood T cells in healthy people across ages. Each CDR3 protein is one row after TCRdb ran MiXCR on the 5' RACE reads. Of over a million distinct CDR3 sequences listed, 40% to 45% are singletons. The specimen was blood. These receptors all come from a woman aged 60-75 years in good health. Both conserved end residues are part of each CDR3. The order of the fields is D gene, clone size, J gene, CDR3 length, V gene, CDR3 DNA, CDR3 protein. D genes are given only for firm matches. Size tells how often a clone was seen (once, few, many) or the class of an expanded clone, and some rows leave it out.

D: TRBD1
size: -
J: TRBJ1-2
length: 15
V: TRBV11-1
DNA: TGTGCCAGCAGCCCTAGGTCCGGGACAGGAGTCGGCTACACCTTC
CDR3: CASSPRSGTGVGYTF

D: -
size: -
J: TRBJ2-6
length: 15
V: TRBV10-3
DNA: TGTGCCATCGGTGAGGACCGTGGAGGGGCCAACGTCCTGACTTTC
CDR3: CAIGEDRGGANVLTF

D: -
size: few
J: TRBJ2-3
length: 16
V: TRBV29-1
DNA: TGCAGCGTTGAAGATTTTAAGAGTTTTTCCACAGATACGCAGTATTTT
CDR3: CSVEDFKSFSTDTQYF

D: -
size: few
J: TRBJ2-7
length: 13
V: TRBV20-1
DNA: TGCAGTGCCACCAACCGGGACTCCTACGAGCAGTACTTC
CDR3: CSATNRDSYEQYF

D: TRBD2
size: -
J: TRBJ2-7
length: 15
V: TRBV7-2
DNA: TGTGCCAGCAGCCCTTTTAGCGGGAGTAACCATGAGCAGTACTTC
CDR3: CASSPFSGSNHEQYF

D: -
size: -
J: TRBJ2-5
length: 15
V: TRBV3-1
DNA: TGTGCCAGCAGCCAAGAAGTGGGACCCCAAGAGACCCAGTACTTC
CDR3: CASSQEVGPQETQYF

D: TRBD1
size: many
J: TRBJ2-7
length: 12
V: TRBV7-9
DNA: TGTGCCAGCAGTTCTACAGGGGGGGAGCAGTACTTC
CDR3: CASSSTGGEQYF

D: TRBD2
size: once
J: TRBJ2-1
length: 16
V: TRBV13
DNA: TGTGCCAGCAGCTTAGGAGTTGGACTAGCCTACAATGAGCAGTTCTTC
CDR3: CASSLGVGLAYNEQFF

D: TRBD2
size: few
J: TRBJ2-1
length: 15
V: TRBV5-1
DNA: TGCGCCAGCAGCCTCCCTAGCGGGAGGGCGGGTGAGCAGTTCTTC
CDR3: CASSLPSGRAGEQFF

D: -
size: few
J: TRBJ2-5
length: 13
V: TRBV18
DNA: TGTGCCAGCGAGGGGGATTCACAAGAGACCCAGTACTTC
CDR3: CASEGDSQETQYF

D: TRBD1
size: -
J: TRBJ2-5
length: 16
V: TRBV10-3
DNA: TGTGCCATCAGCCCTACCAAGGACAGGACCCAAGAGACCCAGTACTTC
CDR3: CAISPTKDRTQETQYF

D: TRBD1
size: few
J: TRBJ1-6
length: 15
V: TRBV11-2
DNA: TGTGCCAGCAGCTTAGAGACAGGGTTTCGGTCACCCCTCCACTTT
CDR3: CASSLETGFRSPLHF

D: TRBD2
size: -
J: TRBJ2-1
length: 14
V: TRBV7-9
DNA: TGTGCCAGCAGGCAAGCGGGGCTCTCGAATGAGCAGTTCTTC
CDR3: CASRQAGLSNEQFF

D: -
size: few
J: TRBJ2-5
length: 16
V: TRBV15
DNA: TGTGCCACCAGCAGCGGAGTCGACCGGCGGCAGGAGACCCAGTACTTC
CDR3: CATSSGVDRRQETQYF

D: TRBD1
size: -
J: TRBJ1-2
length: 17
V: TRBV3-1
DNA: TGTGCCAGCAGCCAAGTAGGCCACCGGGACAGGGGGTATGGCTACACCTTC
CDR3: CASSQVGHRDRGYGYTF

D: TRBD1
size: few
J: TRBJ2-1
length: 14
V: TRBV20-1
DNA: TGCAGTGCTTTGGACAGGGGGCCCCGCGATGAGCAGTTCTTC
CDR3: CSALDRGPRDEQFF

D: TRBD2
size: few
J: TRBJ2-7
length: 14
V: TRBV11-1
DNA: TGTGCCAGCAGCTTCCTAGCGGGAGGCGACGAGCAGTACTTC
CDR3: CASSFLAGGDEQYF

D: TRBD2
size: -
J: TRBJ2-7
length: 14
V: TRBV12-3/TRBV12-4
DNA: TGTGCCAGCAGTTTCCTAGCGGAGGGCTACGAGCAGTACTTC
CDR3: CASSFLAEGYEQYF

D: -
size: -
J: TRBJ2-6
length: 15
V: TRBV6-1
DNA: TGTGCCAGCAGACTCCTGCAGCCTGGGGCCAACGTCCTGACTTTC
CDR3: CASRLLQPGANVLTF

D: TRBD2
size: many
J: TRBJ2-7
length: 13
V: TRBV27
DNA: TGTGCCAGCTCAGCGGGATTACCATACGAGCAGTACTTC
CDR3: CASSAGLPYEQYF

D: -
size: -
J: TRBJ2-7
length: 11
V: TRBV29-1
DNA: TGCAGCGTTATGGACAGCAACGAGCAGTACTTC
CDR3: CSVMDSNEQYF

D: TRBD1
size: -
J: TRBJ1-2
length: 14
V: TRBV12-3/TRBV12-4
DNA: TGTGCCAGCACCGAGACAGGGGAAAACTATGGCTACACCTTC
CDR3: CASTETGENYGYTF

D: -
size: few
J: TRBJ2-7
length: 15
V: TRBV6-6
DNA: TGTGCCAGCAGTTATATTGTAGGGGGGTCCTACGAGCAGTACTTC
CDR3: CASSYIVGGSYEQYF

D: -
size: many
J: TRBJ2-5
length: 14
V: TRBV28
DNA: TGTGCCAGCAGTTTAGGGGGGGCGAGGGAGACCCAGTACTTC
CDR3: CASSLGGARETQYF

D: -
size: -
J: TRBJ2-3
length: 11
V: TRBV20-1
DNA: TGCAGTGCCGTTGAAGGCTGGGCGCAGTATTTT
CDR3: CSAVEGWAQYF

D: -
size: -
J: TRBJ2-1
length: 14
V: TRBV7-2
DNA: TGTGCCAGCAGCTTAGGTTCAGCGGGCAATGAGCAGTTCTTC
CDR3: CASSLGSAGNEQFF

D: -
size: -
J: TRBJ1-2
length: 17
V: TRBV3-1
DNA: TGTGCCAGCAGCCGAGTAGCGTCCTTTGGGGACAACTATGGCTACACCTTC
CDR3: CASSRVASFGDNYGYTF

D: -
size: -
J: TRBJ2-2
length: 15
V: TRBV4-1
DNA: TGCGCCAGCAGCCAAGAGCCGGCGAACACCGGGGAGCTGTTTTTT
CDR3: CASSQEPANTGELFF

D: -
size: once
J: TRBJ2-1
length: 15
V: TRBV2
DNA: TGTGCCAGCAGTGGGACTGTACCACTATACAATGAGCAGTTCTTC
CDR3: CASSGTVPLYNEQFF

D: -
size: -
J: TRBJ2-7
length: 15
V: TRBV9
DNA: TGTGCCAGCAGCGTAGCGGAGGTGAGCTCCTACGAGCGGTACTTC
CDR3: CASSVAEVSSYERYF

D: TRBD2
size: -
J: TRBJ2-3
length: 15
V: TRBV5-5
DNA: TGTGCCAGCAGCCTATGGACTAGGAACACAGATACGCAGTATTTT
CDR3: CASSLWTRNTDTQYF

D: TRBD2
size: many
J: TRBJ2-7
length: 15
V: TRBV7-9
DNA: TGTGCCAGCAGCGCCGGACTAGCGGGAGCCTACGAGCAGTACTTC
CDR3: CASSAGLAGAYEQYF

D: TRBD2
size: -
J: TRBJ2-1
length: 16
V: TRBV5-1
DNA: TGCGCCAGCAGCCCCGGACTAGCGGGAGTGTACAATGAGCAGTTCTTC
CDR3: CASSPGLAGVYNEQFF

D: -
size: once
J: TRBJ2-5
length: 14
V: TRBV12-3/TRBV12-4
DNA: TGTGCCAGCAGTTTCAGTGCCACACCGGGGATCCAGTACTTC
CDR3: CASSFSATPGIQYF

D: -
size: -
J: TRBJ1-4
length: 13
V: TRBV10-1
DNA: TGCGCCAGCAGTGAGTCTTCCAGGCAAGAACTGTTTTTT
CDR3: CASSESSRQELFF

D: -
size: -
J: TRBJ2-1
length: 15
V: TRBV7-9
DNA: TGTGCCAGCAGCCAGTCGGGGCAGCCCTACAATGAGCAGTTCTTC
CDR3: CASSQSGQPYNEQFF

D: -
size: -
J: TRBJ2-3
length: 14
V: TRBV4-1
DNA: TGCGCCAGCAGCCCTACGTATGGCGGGGATACGCAGTATTTT
CDR3: CASSPTYGGDTQYF

D: TRBD2
size: many
J: TRBJ2-3
length: 16
V: TRBV7-2
DNA: TGTGCCAGCAGCTTGAGCGGGAGGGCCGGCGCAGATACGCAGTATTTT
CDR3: CASSLSGRAGADTQYF

D: -
size: -
J: TRBJ1-1
length: 14
V: TRBV28
DNA: TGTGCCAGCAGTTTAAGTGCTAGTCCCGCTGAAGCTTTCTTT
CDR3: CASSLSASPAEAFF

D: -
size: -
J: TRBJ2-3
length: 18
V: TRBV29-1
DNA: TGCAGCGTTGTAGGAGGGGGCATCAGCGGGGATAGCACAGATACGCAGTATTTT
CDR3: CSVVGGGISGDSTDTQYF

D: TRBD1
size: -
J: TRBJ1-5
length: 15
V: TRBV6-6
DNA: TGTGCCAGCAGACCAGGGACAGGGGAAAATCAGCCCCAGCATTTT
CDR3: CASRPGTGENQPQHF

D: -
size: -
J: TRBJ1-5
length: 15
V: TRBV28
DNA: TGTGCCAGCACCACCGGAGGAGTTAGCAATCAGCCCCAGCATTTT
CDR3: CASTTGGVSNQPQHF

D: -
size: -
J: TRBJ2-6
length: 13
V: TRBV12-3/TRBV12-4
DNA: TGTGCCAGCAGCGGGGGAAGGGCCAACGTCCTGACTTTC
CDR3: CASSGGRANVLTF

D: -
size: -
J: TRBJ1-2
length: 15
V: TRBV28
DNA: TGTGCCAACCAGGCCGGGCCGACGGGCAACTATGGCCACACCTTC
CDR3: CANQAGPTGNYGHTF

D: -
size: -
J: TRBJ2-1
length: 16
V: TRBV7-9
DNA: TGTGCCAGCAGCTTTAGACCCGACGGGGCAAACAATGAGCAGTTCTTC
CDR3: CASSFRPDGANNEQFF

D: TRBD2
size: once
J: TRBJ2-5
length: 18
V: TRBV5-1
DNA: TGCGCCAGCAGCCCACGGGCGGGCCAACTAGCGGGAGTAGGGACCCAGTACTTC
CDR3: CASSPRAGQLAGVGTQYF